This T cell receptor beta chain derives from a study of blood T cell repertoires in COVID-19. Germline assignment: CDR1 SGHAT and CDR2 FQNNGV. V was clipped by 5 bases and J by 2 bases, with 10 bases between them. There are 13 residues in the CDR3. Assay: immunoSEQ multiplex PCR; the TCRdb copy retains only in-frame clones and omits some. The sample lists 200,000 or so clones; 80% to 90% were seen once. Source material: peripheral blood. V gene TRBV11-2 combines with J gene TRBJ2-7, with D uncertain. This sequence was found in a woman older than 75 with acute or convalescent COVID-19. CDR3 coding DNA: TGTGCCAGCAGCCTCCACCGGGCCTACGAGCAGTACTTC. Its translation is CASSLHRAYEQYF.